These T cell receptor beta chains were read from a single sample in a study of T cell responses to AZD1222 COVID-19 vaccine. Measured with immunoSEQ multiplex PCR; TCRdb has only the in-frame clones, and not every one. The sample includes 100,000 to 150,000 clones, roughly 90% of them seen just once. The sequencing used peripheral blood, collected 28 days after the second AZD1222 dose. These receptors originate from an adult who received the AZD1222 COVID-19 vaccine. Each CDR3 is given with its conserved first and last residue. The D gene is left open where the match is weak. Clone size is shown for a subset of rows, as once, few, many or a class of expanded clone.

abundance: NA; v_gene: TRBV7-9; j_gene: TRBJ2-3; d_gene: TRBD1; CDR3aa: CASSLTGGVGTDTQYF; CDR3nt: TGTGCCAGCAGCTTAACAGGGGGCGTTGGGACAGATACGCAGTATTTT
abundance: NA; v_gene: TRBV4-1; j_gene: TRBJ2-3; d_gene: NA; CDR3aa: CASSHAGVRKTDTQYF; CDR3nt: TGCGCCAGCAGTCACGCAGGGGTTCGTAAAACAGATACGCAGTATTTT
abundance: NA; v_gene: TRBV7-2; j_gene: TRBJ1-1; d_gene: TRBD1; CDR3aa: CASSAVTGSTEAFF; CDR3nt: TGTGCCAGCAGCGCGGTGACAGGGAGTACTGAAGCTTTCTTT
abundance: NA; v_gene: TRBV28; j_gene: TRBJ1-5; d_gene: TRBD1; CDR3aa: CASSGRDRLKPQHF; CDR3nt: TGTGCCAGCAGCGGCCGGGACAGACTTAAGCCCCAGCATTTT
abundance: NA; v_gene: TRBV29-1; j_gene: TRBJ1-1; d_gene: NA; CDR3aa: CSVEGGGNTEAFF; CDR3nt: TGCAGCGTTGAAGGGGGAGGGAATACTGAAGCTTTCTTT
abundance: NA; v_gene: TRBV6-2/TRBV6-3; j_gene: TRBJ2-4; d_gene: NA; CDR3aa: CASSFRGLAKNIQYF; CDR3nt: TGTGCCAGCAGTTTTAGGGGCTTAGCCAAAAACATTCAGTACTTC
abundance: NA; v_gene: TRBV30; j_gene: TRBJ2-2; d_gene: NA; CDR3aa: CAWMGDGIGELFF; CDR3nt: TGTGCCTGGATGGGGGATGGGATCGGGGAGCTGTTTTTT
abundance: NA; v_gene: TRBV24-1; j_gene: TRBJ1-2; d_gene: NA; CDR3aa: CATSRTDYGYTF; CDR3nt: TGTGCCACCAGTAGGACAGACTATGGCTACACCTTC
abundance: few; v_gene: TRBV28; j_gene: TRBJ1-3; d_gene: NA; CDR3aa: CASRTQGSGNTIYF; CDR3nt: TGTGCCAGCCGCACCCAGGGCTCAGGAAACACCATATATTTT
abundance: NA; v_gene: TRBV28; j_gene: TRBJ1-2; d_gene: NA; CDR3aa: CASSSGVRGYTF; CDR3nt: TGTGCCAGCAGTTCGGGGGTACGGGGCTACACCTTC
abundance: NA; v_gene: TRBV6-5; j_gene: TRBJ2-7; d_gene: TRBD2; CDR3aa: CASRGTSGTSYEQYF; CDR3nt: TGTGCCAGCAGGGGAACTAGCGGGACCTCCTACGAGCAGTACTTC
abundance: NA; v_gene: TRBV6-2/TRBV6-3; j_gene: TRBJ1-5; d_gene: NA; CDR3aa: CASSSTQDGQPQHF; CDR3nt: TGTGCCAGCAGTTCGACCCAGGATGGTCAGCCCCAGCATTTT
abundance: NA; v_gene: TRBV5-1; j_gene: TRBJ1-1; d_gene: TRBD1; CDR3aa: CASGLRTGGNTEAFF; CDR3nt: TGCGCCAGCGGTCTTCGGACAGGGGGAAACACTGAAGCTTTCTTT
abundance: few; v_gene: TRBV27; j_gene: TRBJ2-5; d_gene: NA; CDR3aa: CASSALGGGIQETQYF; CDR3nt: TGTGCCAGCAGCGCGTTGGGCGGGGGCATCCAAGAGACCCAGTACTTC
abundance: NA; v_gene: TRBV5-1; j_gene: TRBJ2-5; d_gene: NA; CDR3aa: CASSLGGTQGETQYF; CDR3nt: TGCGCCAGCAGCTTGGGGGGGACACAAGGGGAGACCCAGTACTTC
abundance: NA; v_gene: TRBV3-1/TRBV3-2; j_gene: TRBJ2-3; d_gene: TRBD2; CDR3aa: CASSQELAGSTDTQYF; CDR3nt: TGTGCCAGCAGCCAAGAACTAGCGGGAAGCACAGATACGCAGTATTTT
abundance: NA; v_gene: TRBV5-6; j_gene: TRBJ1-4; d_gene: NA; CDR3aa: CASSGGYNEKLFF; CDR3nt: TGTGCCAGCAGCGGGGGGTATAATGAAAAACTGTTTTTT
abundance: NA; v_gene: TRBV18; j_gene: TRBJ1-2; d_gene: NA; CDR3aa: CASSPLPESPNYGYTF; CDR3nt: TGTGCCAGCTCACCACTACCGGAGAGCCCCAACTATGGCTACACCTTC
abundance: NA; v_gene: TRBV5-4; j_gene: TRBJ2-5; d_gene: TRBD2; CDR3aa: CASSLAGELADGTQYF; CDR3nt: TGTGCCAGCAGCTTGGCCGGGGAGCTAGCGGATGGGACCCAGTACTTC
abundance: NA; v_gene: TRBV18; j_gene: TRBJ2-5; d_gene: TRBD1; CDR3aa: CASSPDRKETQYF; CDR3nt: TGTGCCAGCTCACCGGACAGGAAAGAGACCCAGTACTTC
abundance: NA; v_gene: TRBV18; j_gene: TRBJ2-7; d_gene: NA; CDR3aa: CASSPKDSSYEQYF; CDR3nt: TGTGCCAGCTCACCCAAGGACAGCTCCTACGAGCAGTACTTC
abundance: NA; v_gene: TRBV12-3/TRBV12-4; j_gene: TRBJ1-2; d_gene: NA; CDR3aa: CASRANANYGYTF; CDR3nt: TGTGCCAGCAGGGCCAACGCTAACTATGGCTACACCTTC
abundance: NA; v_gene: TRBV30; j_gene: TRBJ2-2; d_gene: NA; CDR3aa: CAWSEGTGELFF; CDR3nt: TGTGCCTGGAGTGAGGGCACCGGGGAGCTGTTTTTT
abundance: NA; v_gene: TRBV24-1; j_gene: TRBJ2-2; d_gene: TRBD1; CDR3aa: CATSDFRGQLNTGELFF; CDR3nt: TGTGCCACCAGTGACTTTAGGGGACAGCTGAACACCGGGGAGCTGTTTTTT
abundance: NA; v_gene: TRBV30; j_gene: TRBJ1-6; d_gene: NA; CDR3aa: CAWSVSHGHSPLHF; CDR3nt: TGTGCCTGGAGTGTATCCCATGGGCATTCACCCCTCCACTTT
abundance: NA; v_gene: TRBV28; j_gene: TRBJ2-7; d_gene: TRBD1; CDR3aa: CASSSRDRGIGYEQYF; CDR3nt: TGTGCCAGCAGTTCAAGGGACAGGGGAATTGGCTACGAGCAGTACTTC
abundance: NA; v_gene: TRBV7-8; j_gene: TRBJ2-7; d_gene: TRBD2; CDR3aa: CASSSGTSVSYEQYF; CDR3nt: TGTGCCAGCAGTTCCGGGACTAGCGTCTCCTACGAGCAGTACTTC
abundance: once; v_gene: TRBV30; j_gene: TRBJ2-7; d_gene: NA; CDR3aa: CAWSVIRFRGTYEQYF; CDR3nt: TGTGCCTGGAGTGTAATTAGGTTCCGGGGGACCTACGAGCAGTACTTC
abundance: NA; v_gene: TRBV30; j_gene: TRBJ1-2; d_gene: NA; CDR3aa: CAWSPNRDYGYTF; CDR3nt: TGTGCCTGGAGTCCGAACAGGGACTATGGCTACACCTTC
abundance: NA; v_gene: TRBV5-6; j_gene: TRBJ2-7; d_gene: TRBD2; CDR3aa: CASSPGLAPTYEQYF; CDR3nt: TGTGCCAGCAGCCCCGGACTAGCGCCGACCTACGAGCAGTACTTC
abundance: NA; v_gene: TRBV27; j_gene: TRBJ1-6; d_gene: TRBD1; CDR3aa: CASRTFGQGADNSPLHF; CDR3nt: TGTGCCAGCAGAACTTTCGGACAGGGGGCGGATAATTCACCCCTCCACTTT
abundance: NA; v_gene: TRBV5-1; j_gene: TRBJ1-4; d_gene: TRBD1; CDR3aa: CASSLRTGGEKLFF; CDR3nt: TGCGCCAGCAGCTTAAGGACAGGGGGTGAAAAACTGTTTTTT
abundance: NA; v_gene: TRBV7-2; j_gene: TRBJ1-6; d_gene: NA; CDR3aa: CASSSDRRESSPLHF; CDR3nt: TGTGCCAGCAGCTCCGACCGGAGGGAGAGCTCACCCCTCCACTTT
abundance: few; v_gene: TRBV5-8; j_gene: TRBJ2-3; d_gene: NA; CDR3aa: CASNLQGRTDTQYF; CDR3nt: TGTGCCAGCAACCTACAGGGGAGGACAGATACGCAGTATTTT
abundance: once; v_gene: TRBV25-1; j_gene: TRBJ2-7; d_gene: TRBD2; CDR3aa: CASGPSGTDEQYF; CDR3nt: TGTGCCAGCGGGCCTAGCGGGACTGACGAGCAGTACTTC
abundance: NA; v_gene: TRBV6-6; j_gene: TRBJ1-1; d_gene: NA; CDR3aa: CASSYSESSAFF; CDR3nt: TGTGCCAGCAGTTATTCTGAAAGTTCTGCTTTCTTT
abundance: NA; v_gene: TRBV5-1; j_gene: TRBJ2-2; d_gene: TRBD1; CDR3aa: CASSFLTGGEAGELFF; CDR3nt: TGCGCCAGCAGCTTTTTAACAGGGGGCGAGGCCGGGGAGCTGTTTTTT
abundance: NA; v_gene: TRBV6-6; j_gene: TRBJ2-3; d_gene: NA; CDR3aa: CASSYARSTDTQYF; CDR3nt: TGTGCCAGCAGTTACGCGCGGAGCACAGATACGCAGTATTTT
abundance: NA; v_gene: TRBV7-8; j_gene: TRBJ2-7; d_gene: NA; CDR3aa: CASSSNSYEQYF; CDR3nt: TGTGCCAGCAGCTCAAACTCCTACGAGCAGTACTTC
abundance: NA; v_gene: TRBV27; j_gene: TRBJ1-5; d_gene: TRBD1; CDR3aa: CASSFTGGNQPQHF; CDR3nt: TGTGCCAGCAGTTTCACAGGGGGGAATCAGCCCCAGCATTTT
abundance: NA; v_gene: TRBV4-3; j_gene: TRBJ1-1; d_gene: NA; CDR3aa: CASSQEVGQINTEAFF; CDR3nt: TGCGCCAGCAGCCAAGAGGTGGGCCAGATAAACACTGAAGCTTTCTTT
abundance: NA; v_gene: TRBV7-9; j_gene: TRBJ1-3; d_gene: NA; CDR3aa: CASSPSGNTIYF; CDR3nt: TGTGCCAGCAGCCCATCTGGAAACACCATATATTTT
abundance: NA; v_gene: TRBV2; j_gene: TRBJ1-4; d_gene: NA; CDR3aa: CASSGRGNEKLFF; CDR3nt: TGTGCCAGCAGTGGTAGGGGGAATGAAAAACTGTTTTTT
abundance: NA; v_gene: TRBV11-2; j_gene: TRBJ2-1; d_gene: TRBD2; CDR3aa: CASSTSGTTFFNEQFF; CDR3nt: TGTGCCAGCAGCACCTCCGGGACTACCTTTTTCAATGAGCAGTTCTTC
abundance: NA; v_gene: TRBV6-5; j_gene: TRBJ1-2; d_gene: NA; CDR3aa: CASSARGIDYGYTF; CDR3nt: TGTGCCAGCAGCGCGAGGGGAATTGACTATGGCTACACCTTC
abundance: NA; v_gene: TRBV28; j_gene: TRBJ2-1; d_gene: NA; CDR3aa: CASSLWGTGHNEQFF; CDR3nt: TGTGCCAGCAGTTTATGGGGGACGGGGCACAATGAGCAGTTCTTC
abundance: NA; v_gene: TRBV7-9; j_gene: TRBJ2-7; d_gene: NA; CDR3aa: CASSPPTEYEQYF; CDR3nt: TGTGCCAGCAGCCCTCCTACCGAATACGAGCAGTACTTC
abundance: NA; v_gene: TRBV11-1; j_gene: TRBJ2-5; d_gene: NA; CDR3aa: CASRAGPAETQYF; CDR3nt: TGTGCCAGCAGGGCGGGGCCCGCGGAGACCCAGTACTTC